These T cell receptor beta chains were read from a single sample in a study of radiotherapy plus CTLA-4 blockade in lung cancer. Profiling relied on immunoSEQ multiplex PCR, and the TCRdb table lists in-frame clones only, not all of them. The table records 60,000 to 85,000 clones, around 90% of them present only once. The specimen comprised peripheral blood, sampled from a patient treated with radiotherapy plus ipilimumab. The receptors come from a human donor with non-small cell lung cancer who had stable disease on radiotherapy plus ipilimumab. CDR3s include the opening cysteine and the closing phenylalanine or tryptophan.

V gene | CDR3 protein
TRBV10-2 | CASRTNSYEQYF
TRBV10-2 | CASTLGLAGGPSSSYEQYF
TRBV5-1 | CASSRIGGRDQPQHF
TRBV18 | CASSPGLAGETQYF
TRBV2 | CASSEGPLVEQFF
TRBV29-1 | CSSRKLKQEEQFF
TRBV6-6 | CASLTGNYGYTF
TRBV29-1 | CSVGGGAGKNIQYF
TRBV6-5 | CASSSPTLTNYGYTF
TRBV5-8 | CASSPGTVAKNIQYF
TRBV6-1 | CASSETGRPLHF
TRBV2 | CARRAGALGETQYF
TRBV27 | CASSWGSANEKLFF